The clone carrying this T cell receptor beta chain was detected only once. Antigen specificity is unknown. The study ran its PCR with 60 Vbeta and 13 Jbeta primers. Assay used: immunoSEQ multiplex PCR; TCRdb lists only in-frame clones, some missing. The table shows roughly 100,000 clones, with roughly three quarters occurring only once. This record belongs to a study of cytomegalovirus exposure and HLA in healthy donors. Study background: In an earlier analysis, approximately 120 million unique TCR beta sequences were found from approximately 190 million T cells.

The V end was cut by 8 bases, the J end by 7 bases, with 18 bases between. Germline V gene sequence: CDR1 SNHLY, CDR2 FYNNEI. The CDR3 totals 14 residues. Findings and caveats of the study: Several of the most significant clusters were apparently associated with common viral pathogens in a later analysis. For TCR beta chains, V- and J-gene trimming was later linked to a missense DCLRE1C variant.

V is TRBV2 and J is TRBJ1-5; D possibly corresponds to TRBD1 (6 bases). The clonotype was recovered from a man younger than 45 in good health and CMV-seronegative. The sequenced sample was PBMCs. CDR3 bases: TGTGCCAGCTCGGGTGTGGGGGCAAACCAGCCCCAGCATTTT. Encoded protein: CASSGVGANQPQHF.